This T cell receptor (beta chain) was captured by sequencing in a study of blood T cell repertoires in COVID-19. Study at large: The samples span acute and convalescent COVID-19 from the United States, Italy and Spain. Nucleic acid was either cDNA or gDNA, and it came from T cells, B-cell-depleted T cells, or PBMCs.

This clone was counted once. V was trimmed by 2 bases and J by 9 bases, leaving 14 bases between them. Germline V gene sequence: CDR1 SGHKS, CDR2 YYEKEE (reference sequence). The CDR3 consists of 14 residues. The authors' processing: Amplification with reference gene primers provided the estimates of nucleated cell counts. Sequencing used immunoSEQ multiplex PCR; TCRdb keeps in-frame clones, though not all of them. V, J and clone size are those of that table, while D and trimming were read from the DNA. The repertoire holds approximately 87,000 clones, with about four fifths as singletons. The sequencing input was peripheral blood. The receptor was isolated from a woman over 75 with acute or convalescent COVID-19. The V and J genes are TRBV5-5 and TRBJ2-2; a possible D gene is TRBD2 (5 bases). CDR3 in amino acids: CASSFNEGFRELFF. The DNA of the CDR3 is TGTGCCAGCAGCTTCAATGAGGGATTCCGGGAGCTGTTTTTT.